This T cell receptor (beta chain) was captured by sequencing in a study of monozygotic twins with inflammatory bowel disease (dated by TCRdb to between 2018 and 2021). In terms of the full investigation: In total, 30 or so monozygotic twin pairs made up the full study: 19 Danish pairs, all IBD-discordant, plus nine German pairs, of which four were IBD-concordant and five were IBD-discordant. Each individual had, on average, about 151 000 unique TCRalpha sequences and 181 000 unique TCRbeta sequences available for analysis. Disease-associated traits were sought mainly through comparisons between IBD patients and their genetically identical healthy co-twins within discordant pairs.

From each donor, an approximately 2.7 ml peripheral blood sample was collected into PAXgene tubes and kept at -80 degrees C. Without any T cell sorting, total RNA was extracted from whole blood using the PAXgene blood miRNA kit on an automated QIAcube. Peripheral blood from monozygotic twin pairs who were concordant or discordant for inflammatory bowel disease underwent deep TCRalpha and TCRbeta repertoire profiling using unique molecular barcoding. Smoking habits were recorded for all twin pairs, and each individual was classified as a current, former or never smoker. Regarding this clonotype: The target of this receptor is not known.

Library preparation employed 5' RACE. The input for every TCR library was approximately 3,500 ng of total RNA. For each sample, cDNA synthesis was carried out in eight separate reactions using SMARTScribe reverse transcriptase. During cDNA synthesis, unique molecular identifiers containing a 6-nucleotide sample barcode were introduced by template switching. Amplification of TCRalpha and TCRbeta cDNA involved two nested PCRs of approximately 17 and 9 cycles, and each PCR was followed by bead purification. Before amplification, the cDNA was treated with uracil DNA-glycosylase and purified using the QIAquick PCR purification kit. The second PCR added Illumina TruSeq-compatible adapters along with sample-specific barcodes. Library quality and concentration were assessed using TapeStation and Qubit, and approximately 5 ng of each library was pooled. Pooled libraries were sequenced on an Illumina HiSeq2500 single-index Rapid Run with 2 x 100 bp reads and custom sequencing primers. The original pipeline was this. UMI-based consensus assembly with MiGEC version 1.2.6 was used to correct PCR and sequencing errors. MiXCR version 2.1.1 was used for V(D)J alignment, clonotype assembly and CDR3 extraction. To normalise gene usage, clonotype sharing and MAIT/NKT TCR abundance, the analysis used the top 1000, 10 000 and 20 000 clonotypes per sample. Diversity was computed as the inverse Simpson index with the vegan R package after downsampling to 27 000 UMIs. Paired Mann-Whitney U tests were applied to discordant twin pairs, with Benjamini-Hochberg correction for multiple testing. Each entry corresponds to one CDR3 protein sequence from reads that TCRdb reprocessed, and DNA is not given. The authors' filters were not applied to this entry. The sample table holds about 160,000 distinct CDR3 sequences. The ten largest account for under 3.5% of the sample.

General conclusions and limits of the study: TCRbeta repertoire diversity, by inverse Simpson index, was decreased in IBD patients compared with their healthy co-twins. The analysis was unable to tell apart different T cell subtypes. IBD patients shared fewer clonotypes with other individuals than healthy twins did, most markedly in patients showing signs of disease activity. No single strong signal or clonotype linked to IBD turned up in the results, so the idea that one exists was not supported. Repertoire similarity did not differ between concordant and discordant twins, which could be due to limited statistical power. Differing immunosuppressive treatments among patients may have added background noise and inter-individual variability to the repertoires.

The CDR3 spans 14 residues, from the cysteine through the phenylalanine. No coding sequence is recorded. Per the germline V gene, SQVTM is the CDR1 and ANQGSEA is the CDR2. Source material: blood. The receptor's source is a human donor with ulcerative colitis or Crohn's disease, or a healthy co-twin of an affected twin (not recorded which). The chain couples TRBV29-1 to TRBJ2-3; absent DNA, TCRdb's TRBD2 call cannot be checked. The CDR3 protein sequence reads: CSVRLASSTDTQYF.